This T cell receptor beta chain was recovered during a study of blood T cell repertoires in COVID-19. The V end lost 8 bases, the J end lost 2 bases, and 9 bases lay between the germline ends. CDR3 length: 12 residues. The germline gives CDR1 MDHEN, CDR2 SYDVKM. Some clones are missing from TCRdb's copy, which holds only in-frame ones; the method was immunoSEQ multiplex PCR. The sample records around 100,000 clones, more than 80% being singletons. The receptor comes from a man in his sixties with acute or convalescent COVID-19. Sequenced: peripheral blood. The chain carries TRBV28 and TRBJ1-2; D may be TRBD1 (5 bases). CDR3 amino acids: CASRGDNYGYTF. For the CDR3, the DNA is TGTGCCAGCCGGGGGGACAACTATGGCTACACCTTC.